This T cell receptor (beta chain) stems from a study of cytomegalovirus exposure and HLA in healthy donors. The germline V gene encodes CDR1 MNHEY and CDR2 SVGAGI. V gave up 8 bases and J gave up 6 bases, with 18 bases separating them. This CDR3 spans 14 amino acids. Study outcomes and limitations: Most TCR sequences were uncommon, yet certain public TCRs appeared in many donors. One later analysis, an examination of the roughly 110 validation repertoires, found that first-cohort TCR clusters tended to co-occur in them. Listed as cytomegalovirus-associated were around 160 TCR beta chains.

On this clone itself: Its antigen is as yet unknown.

Produced via immunoSEQ multiplex PCR; TCRdb's table is partial and in-frame only. This table holds roughly 65,000 clones, around 96% found once. This receptor was taken from a man between 18 and 35 years old in good health and CMV-seropositive. The J gene is TRBJ2-3, the V gene TRBV6-5; TRBD2 might be the D (6 bases). The sequenced sample consisted of PBMCs. The CDR3, as DNA: TGTGCCAGCCACAAGGCGGGGTCGACGGATACGCAGTATTTT. Its translation: CASHKAGSTDTQYF.